The 12 T cell receptor beta chains in this list originate from one sample, sequenced in a study of identifying expanded T cells in peripheral blood. Repertoires were generated with immunoSEQ multiplex PCR, while TCRdb's copy carries only in-frame clones and drops some. The sample has tens of thousands of clones; approximately 81% are singletons. The specimen sequenced was blood. The receptor set was obtained from a person aged 18 to 75 in good health.

This chain links TRBV19 with TRBJ1-6; no clear D gene. The CDR3 loop spans 15 amino acids. The germline V gene has CDR1 LNHDA and CDR2 SQIVND (reference sequence). V was shortened by 0 bases and J by 10 bases, with 13 bases between the two germline ends. CDR3 loop: CASSIEGLAPSPLHF. CDR3 nucleotide sequence: TGTGCCAGTAGTATAGAAGGACTGGCCCCCTCACCCCTCCACTTT.

The rearrangement joins TRBV6-5 to TRBJ1-1, with D possibly being TRBD1 (6 bases). CDR1 MNHEY and CDR2 SVGAGI come from the germline V gene. This CDR3 spans 15 amino acids. V was trimmed by 0 bases and J by 0 bases, leaving 8 bases between them. The CDR3 loop reads CASSYSQGMNTEAFF. CDR3 nucleotide sequence: TGTGCCAGCAGTTACTCACAGGGAATGAACACTGAAGCTTTCTTT.

The chain uses TRBV7-2 and TRBJ1-4; 9 bases are shared with TRBD1. Per germline, CDR1 SGHTA and CDR2 FQGNSA. The CDR3 is made up of 13 amino acids. The V gene end was trimmed by 3 bases and the J gene end by 8 bases; junction bases not matched to a gene: 1. The CDR3 reads CASSFGQGEKLFF. The CDR3 DNA reads as TGTGCCAGCAGCTTTGGACAGGGGGAAAAACTGTTTTTT. Complete variable domain (other parts from reference TRBV7-2 and TRBJ1-4): GAGVSQSPSNKVTEKGKDVELRCDPISGHTALYWYRQSLGQGLEFLIYFQGNSAPDKSGLPSDRFSAERTGGSVSTLTIQRTQQEDSAVYLCASSFGQGEKLFFGSGTQLSVL.

This rearrangement joins TRBV27 to TRBJ1-1; TRBD1 might be the D (6 bases). The CDR3 length is 14 residues. The germline V and J ends were trimmed by 6 bases and 7 bases, with 18 bases remaining between them. The germline gives CDR1 MNHEY, CDR2 SMNVEV (reference sequence). The CDR3 DNA reads TGTGCCAGCAGAGGGGGACGCCTGAGCGGTGAAGCTTTCTTT. Its translation is CASRGGRLSGEAFF.

The chain has TRBV5-1 and TRBJ1-2; D is undetermined. V shed 0 bases and J shed 4 bases, with 10 bases lying between them. The CDR3 has 14 amino acids. From germline, CDR1 is SGHRS and CDR2 YFSETQ. Here the CDR3 reads CASSLASGTYGYTF. CDR3 nucleotide sequence: TGCGCCAGCAGCTTGGCCTCAGGAACCTATGGCTACACCTTC.

The chain links TRBV6-6 to TRBJ2-7, with 10 positions matching TRBD1. This CDR3 has 14 amino acids. Germline loops: CDR1 MNHNY, CDR2 SVGAGI (reference sequence). V gave up 4 bases and J gave up 0 bases; unmatched junction bases: 0. CDR3 loop: CASSWTGGSYEQYF. As DNA, the CDR3 is TGTGCCAGCAGTTGGACAGGGGGCTCCTACGAGCAGTACTTC.

V usage is TRBV11-3 and J usage is TRBJ2-5; the D gene is possibly TRBD1 (5 bases). The V end was cut by 6 bases, the J end by 2 bases, with 10 bases between. The CDR3 runs 13 residues. Germline V gene sequence: CDR1 SGHNT, CDR2 YENEEA. The CDR3 DNA reads TGTGCCAGCAGGATGCAGGGACAAGAGACCCAGTACTTC. This encodes CASRMQGQETQYF. The variable domain in full, completed from reference TRBV11-3 and TRBJ2-5, reads EAGVVQSPRYKIIEKKQPVAFWCNPISGHNTLYWYLQNLGQGPELLIRYENEEAVDDSQLPKDRFSAERLKGVDSTLKIQPAELGDSAVYLCASRMQGQETQYFGPGTRLLVL.

The DNA of the CDR3 is TGCAGCGTTCTCCAGGAGGAAAAACTGTTTTTT. This gives the protein CSVLQEEKLFF. This chain connects TRBV29-1 to TRBJ1-4; no reliable D call. Germline CDR1 is SQVTM and CDR2 is ANQGSEA. Trimming removed 5 bases from V and 8 bases from J, with 9 bases in between. The CDR3 totals 11 residues.

CDR3 sequence reads: CACPRWGGAGYGYTF. As DNA, the CDR3 is TGTGCCTGTCCTAGGTGGGGGGGCGCGGGGTATGGCTACACCTTC. The chain has TRBV30 and TRBJ1-2; D perhaps matches TRBD1 (6 bases). With 6 bases removed from V and 5 bases from J, the gap between germline ends came to 22 bases. Germline lookup yields CDR1 GTSNPN and CDR2 SVGIG (reference sequence). The CDR3 runs to 15 residues.

The CDR3 loop reads CASSYQMDPGQENYGYTF. CDR3 coding DNA: TGTGCCAGCAGCTACCAGATGGACCCGGGACAGGAAAACTATGGCTACACCTTC. This chain connects TRBV9 to TRBJ1-2; 8 bases align to TRBD1. V shed 4 bases, J shed 2 bases, and the junction held 16 bases outside the gene matches. Germline-derived CDR1 and CDR2 are SGDLS and YYNGEE. The length of the CDR3 is 18 residues. The full variable domain, completed using reference TRBV9 and TRBJ1-2, is DSGVTQTPKHLITATGQRVTLRCSPRSGDLSVYWYQQSLDQGLQFLIQYYNGEERAKGNILERFSAQQFPDLHSELNLSSLELGDSALYFCASSYQMDPGQENYGYTFGSGTRLTVV.

The chain couples TRBV5-5 to TRBJ2-7; D remains unclear. CDR1 SGHKS and CDR2 YYEKEE come from the germline V gene (reference sequence). This CDR3 comprises 15 residues. V gave up 4 bases and J gave up 3 bases, with 17 bases separating them. The CDR3 sequence: CASSASHSYSYEQYF. DNA of the CDR3: TGTGCCAGCAGCGCCTCACACTCTTATAGCTACGAGCAGTACTTC. The complete variable domain, with remaining parts taken from reference TRBV5-5 and TRBJ2-7, reads DAGVTQSPTHLIKTRGQQVTLRCSPISGHKSVSWYQQVLGQGPQFIFQYYEKEERGRGNFPDRFSARQFPNYSSELNVNALLLGDSALYLCASSASHSYSYEQYFGPGTRLTVT.

The chain couples TRBV7-8 to TRBJ2-1; 8 bases match TRBD2. The CDR3 has 16 residues. The V segment lost 5 bases and the J segment 3 bases; nucleotides outside the gene matches: 9. Germline V gene data show CDR1 as SGHVS and CDR2 as FQNEAQ. The CDR3 reads CASSPDRGGYYNEQFF. In DNA form, the CDR3 reads TGTGCCAGCAGCCCGGATCGGGGGGGCTACTACAATGAGCAGTTCTTC.